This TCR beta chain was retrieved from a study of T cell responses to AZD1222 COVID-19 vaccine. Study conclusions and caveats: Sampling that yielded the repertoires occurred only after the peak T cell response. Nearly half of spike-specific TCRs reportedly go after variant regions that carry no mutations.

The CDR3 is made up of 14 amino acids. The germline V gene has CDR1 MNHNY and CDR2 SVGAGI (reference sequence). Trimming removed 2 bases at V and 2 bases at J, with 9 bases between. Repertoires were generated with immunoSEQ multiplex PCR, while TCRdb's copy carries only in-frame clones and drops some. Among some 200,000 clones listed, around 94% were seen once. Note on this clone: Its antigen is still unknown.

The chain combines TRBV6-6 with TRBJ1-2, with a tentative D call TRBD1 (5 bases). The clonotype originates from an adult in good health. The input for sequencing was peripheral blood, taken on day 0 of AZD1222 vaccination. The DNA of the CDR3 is TGTGCCAGCAGTTACGGGCAGGGAAACTATGGCTACACCTTC. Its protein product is CASSYGQGNYGYTF.